This entry concerns a single TCR beta chain. It may be a read error: a sequence one base away is much more abundant. TCRdb re-called the 5' RACE reads through MiXCR, storing one row per CDR3 protein. Of some 50,000 distinct CDR3 sequences detected, about 9.7% appear once; the ten largest clones hold 4.2%. Trimming took off 5 bases at V and 2 bases at J, with 13 bases between the two ends. Looked up from germline, CDR1 is KGHSH and CDR2 is LQKENI. This CDR3 region has 15 residues. The data were taken from a study of early T cells in non-severe SARS-CoV-2 infection. Sequencing was carried out using whole blood. The TCR sequence derives from an adult who was a healthcare worker with PCR-confirmed SARS-CoV-2 infection or an uninfected control (not recorded which). The V and J genes are TRBV18 and TRBJ1-5; D not certain. This CDR3 is CASSDWVLGNQPQHF. As DNA, the CDR3 is TGTGCCAGCTCAGACTGGGTACTTGGCAATCAGCCCCAGCATTTT.